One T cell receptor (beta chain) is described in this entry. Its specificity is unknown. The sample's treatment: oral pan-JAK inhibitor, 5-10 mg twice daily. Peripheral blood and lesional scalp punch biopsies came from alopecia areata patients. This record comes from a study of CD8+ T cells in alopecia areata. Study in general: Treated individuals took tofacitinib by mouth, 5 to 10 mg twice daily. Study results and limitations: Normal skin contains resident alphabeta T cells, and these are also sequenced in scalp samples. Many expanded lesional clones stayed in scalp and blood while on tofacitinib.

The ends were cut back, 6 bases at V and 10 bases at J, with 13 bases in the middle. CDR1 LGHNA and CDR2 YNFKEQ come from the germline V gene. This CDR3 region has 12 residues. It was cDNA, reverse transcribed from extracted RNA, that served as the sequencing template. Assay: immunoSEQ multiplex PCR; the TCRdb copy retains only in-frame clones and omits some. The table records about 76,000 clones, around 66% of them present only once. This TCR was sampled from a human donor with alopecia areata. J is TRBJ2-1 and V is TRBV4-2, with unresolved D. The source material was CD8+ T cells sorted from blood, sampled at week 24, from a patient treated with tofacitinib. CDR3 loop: CASSSRAMEQFF. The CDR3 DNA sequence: TGTGCCAGCAGTTCCCGGGCCATGGAGCAGTTCTTC.